In its sample, the clone carrying this T cell receptor beta chain was seen once. The data derive from a study of control samples from healthy donors and cancer patients. Clones were read by immunoSEQ multiplex PCR, and TCRdb kept only the in-frame ones, dropping some. The sample has around 140,000 clones, about 91% seen once. Material: blood. The TCR comes from a man aged 25-40 years in good health.

The CDR3 loop is CASSIDPTGVVTEAFF. The CDR3 region has the DNA TGTGCCAGTAGTATAGATCCTACAGGGGTGGTCACTGAAGCTTTCTTT. V gene TRBV19 combines with J gene TRBJ1-1, with 7 bases fitting TRBD1. Losses at the gene ends were 0 bases for V and 4 bases for J; bases not matched to a gene: 8. This CDR3 is built from 16 residues. Germline lookup yields CDR1 LNHDA and CDR2 SQIVND (reference sequence).